This TCR beta chain was sequenced for a study of T cells in Graves' hyperthyroidism and ophthalmopathy. Amplified TCR beta CDR3 regions derived from RNA transcripts. The HTBI primer set served for first-round RT-PCR of the TCR CDR3. TCRdb re-called the multiplex PCR reads through MiXCR, storing one row per CDR3 protein. This sample has 600,000 to 700,000 distinct CDR3 sequences, with about 14% found just once. The germline CDR1 and CDR2 sequences are MNHEY and SVGAGI. The length of the CDR3 is 13 residues. The V gene lost 2 bases and the J gene lost 7 bases, with 11 bases spanning the gap. This clonotype appeared many times.

The source of this sequence is a middle-aged woman with Graves' ophthalmopathy. The J gene is TRBJ1-2, the V gene TRBV6-5; D is ambiguous. Sequencing was carried out using blood. The CDR3: CASSYKEGGGYTF. CDR3 nucleotides: TGTGCCAGCAGTTACAAGGAGGGCGGTGGCTACACCTTC.